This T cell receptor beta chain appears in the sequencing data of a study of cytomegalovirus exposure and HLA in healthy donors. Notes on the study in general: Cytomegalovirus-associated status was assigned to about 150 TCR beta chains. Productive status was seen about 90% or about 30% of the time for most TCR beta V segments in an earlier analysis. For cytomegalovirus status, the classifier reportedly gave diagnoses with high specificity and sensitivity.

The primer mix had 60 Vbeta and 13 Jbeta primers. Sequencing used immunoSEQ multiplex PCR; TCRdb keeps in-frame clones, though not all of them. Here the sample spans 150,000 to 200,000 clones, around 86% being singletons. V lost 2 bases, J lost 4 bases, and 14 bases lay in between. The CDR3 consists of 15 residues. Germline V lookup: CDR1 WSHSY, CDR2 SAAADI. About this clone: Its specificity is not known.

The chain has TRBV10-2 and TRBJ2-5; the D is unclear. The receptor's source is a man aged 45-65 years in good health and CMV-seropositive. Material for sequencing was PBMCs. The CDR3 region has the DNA TGCGCCAGCAGTGAGCATAAGCGAAATGGAGAGACCCAGTACTTC. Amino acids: CASSEHKRNGETQYF.